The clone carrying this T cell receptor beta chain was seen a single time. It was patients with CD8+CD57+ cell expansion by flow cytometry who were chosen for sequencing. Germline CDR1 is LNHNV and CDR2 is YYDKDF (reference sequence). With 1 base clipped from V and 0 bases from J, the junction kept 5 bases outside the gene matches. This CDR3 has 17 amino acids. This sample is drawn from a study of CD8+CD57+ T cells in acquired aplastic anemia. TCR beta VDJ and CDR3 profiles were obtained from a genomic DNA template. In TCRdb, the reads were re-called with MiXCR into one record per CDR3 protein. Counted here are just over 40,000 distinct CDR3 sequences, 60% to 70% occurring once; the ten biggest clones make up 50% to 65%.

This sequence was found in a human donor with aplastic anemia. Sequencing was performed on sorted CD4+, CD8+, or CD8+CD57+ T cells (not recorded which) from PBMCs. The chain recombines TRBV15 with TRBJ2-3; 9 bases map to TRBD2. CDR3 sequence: CATSRVAGDPSTDTQYF. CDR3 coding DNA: TGTGCCACCAGCAGAGTAGCGGGGGATCCCAGCACAGATACGCAGTATTTT. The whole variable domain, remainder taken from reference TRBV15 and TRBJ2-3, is DAMVIQNPRYQVTQFGKPVTLSCSQTLNHNVMYWYQQKSSQAPKLLFHYYDKDFNNEADTPDNFQSRRPNTSFCFLDIRSPGLGDTAMYLCATSRVAGDPSTDTQYFGPGTRLTVL.